The 26 T cell receptor beta chains reported below all come from one sample, sequenced in a study of blood T cell repertoires in COVID-19. TCRdb's copy holds only in-frame clones and misses some; the assay was immunoSEQ multiplex PCR. The repertoire includes roughly 130,000 clones, about 90% of them detected once, and over 9.5% sits in the top ten. Sequencing used peripheral blood. These receptors originate from a man in his sixties with active or convalescent COVID-19.

This chain joins TRBV11-2 and TRBJ2-7; D possibly corresponds to TRBD1 (5 bases). Germline V gene lookup returns CDR1 SGHAT and CDR2 FQNNGV. Trimming shortened V by 1 base and J by 5 bases, and 6 bases separated the two germline ends. This CDR3 is built from 12 residues. This CDR3 is CASSLGQHEQYF. The CDR3, as DNA: TGTGCCAGCAGCTTAGGACAGCACGAGCAGTACTTC.

The chain recombines TRBV28 with TRBJ2-3, with D maybe TRBD1 (5 bases). The CDR3 loop spans 14 amino acids. Trimming removed 6 bases from V and 3 bases from J, with 13 bases in between. Germline CDR1 reads MDHEN; CDR2 reads SYDVKM. CDR3 residues: CASSKGPWTDTQYF. The DNA of the CDR3 is TGTGCCAGCAGCAAGGGGCCGTGGACAGATACGCAGTATTTT.

The rearrangement joins TRBV15 to TRBJ1-4; unclear D gene. Trimming removed 0 bases from V and 8 bases from J, with 4 bases in between. Germline values: CDR1 LNHNV, CDR2 YYDKDF (reference sequence). The CDR3 totals 12 residues. The CDR3 sequence: CATSRDEEKLFF. The CDR3 DNA reads as TGTGCCACCAGCAGAGATGAGGAAAAACTGTTTTTT.

The rearrangement joins TRBV7-2 to TRBJ2-1; 13 nucleotides align to TRBD2. CDR3 length equals 15 residues. V lost 5 bases, J lost 2 bases, and 0 bases stayed unmatched. Germline CDR1 reads SGHTA; CDR2 reads FQGNSA. The CDR3 DNA follows: TGTGCCAGCAGCGGGACTAGCGGGACCTACAATGAGCAGTTCTTC. As protein: CASSGTSGTYNEQFF.

This clone was counted a few times. V is TRBV19 and J is TRBJ1-5; 7 bases map to TRBD1. The V gene end was trimmed by 5 bases and the J gene end by 5 bases; junction bases not matched to a gene: 9. The germline CDR1 and CDR2 sequences are LNHDA and SQIVND (reference sequence). The CDR3 consists of 15 residues. The CDR3 DNA reads TGTGCCAGTAGTGTTCACAGGGGATCCTATCAGCCCCAGCATTTT. It specifies CASSVHRGSYQPQHF. Supplemented by reference TRBV19 and TRBJ1-5, the full variable domain reads DGGITQSPKYLFRKEGQNVTLSCEQNLNHDAMYWYRQDPGQGLRLIYYSQIVNDFQKGDIAEGYSVSREKKESFPLTVTSAQKNPTAFYLCASSVHRGSYQPQHFGDGTRLSIL.

V usage is TRBV30 and J usage is TRBJ2-1; TRBD2 matches at 12 bases. CDR1 GTSNPN and CDR2 SVGIG come from the germline V gene (reference sequence). CDR3 length equals 17 residues. V was pared by 1 base and J by 3 bases, with 7 bases of the junction left unmatched. The chain's CDR3 is CAWSDTSGRTHYNEQFF. In nucleotides, the CDR3 is TGTGCCTGGAGTGATACTAGCGGGAGGACCCACTACAATGAGCAGTTCTTC.

This sequence joins TRBV29-1 and TRBJ2-2, with 7 bases matching TRBD2. Germline CDR1 reads SQVTM; CDR2 reads ANQGSEA. This CDR3 contains 15 residues. V dropped 2 bases and J dropped 3; count of bases not matched to a gene: 6. In DNA, the CDR3 is TGCAGCGTTGAAATCTGGGAGGGGTACACCGGGGAGCTGTTTTTT. This gives the protein CSVEIWEGYTGELFF.

The rearrangement links TRBV18 to TRBJ1-2, with 9 bases that match TRBD1. Germline assignment: CDR1 KGHSH and CDR2 LQKENI. V shed 4 bases and J 0 bases; nucleotides not matched to a gene: 3. There are 15 residues in the CDR3. The chain's CDR3 is CASSQGQGPNYGYTF. CDR3 DNA sequence: TGTGCCAGCTCACAGGGACAGGGTCCTAACTATGGCTACACCTTC.

This rearrangement joins TRBV5-1 to TRBJ2-5; TRBD1 matches 7 bases. The germline V gene encodes CDR1 SGHRS and CDR2 YFSETQ. V lost 2 bases, J lost 5 bases, and 6 bases stayed unmatched. The length of the CDR3 is 14 residues. CDR3 nucleotide sequence: TGCGCCAGCAGCTTCAACAGGGGCCGGGAGACCCAGTACTTC. Translating it yields CASSFNRGRETQYF.

This chain joins TRBV7-8 and TRBJ2-7; D is possibly TRBD2 (5 bases). This CDR3 has 15 amino acids. Trimming stripped 2 bases from V and 4 bases from J, with 15 bases between. Germline values: CDR1 SGHVS, CDR2 FQNEAQ. CDR3 DNA: TGTGCCAGCAGCTTATCAGAGGGTCTGGGGTACGAGCAGTACTTC. It is translated as CASSLSEGLGYEQYF.

V and J are TRBV28 and TRBJ1-4, with D tentatively TRBD1 (6 bases). The CDR3 is 13 amino acids. Between the trimmed V and J ends, which lost 1 base and 8 bases, there was a span of 8 bases. Germline V gene data show CDR1 as MDHEN and CDR2 as SYDVKM. The CDR3 loop reads CASSLSGGEKLFF. The CDR3 region has the DNA TGTGCCAGCAGTTTATCGGGGGGCGAAAAACTGTTTTTT.

The chain couples TRBV18 to TRBJ1-4; 8 nucleotides match TRBD1. V trimming: 6 bases; J trimming: 8 bases; junction bases outside the gene matches: 5. The V gene's germline CDR1 is KGHSH and CDR2 LQKENI. CDR3 size: 13 residues. The CDR3 sequence is CASSTGGWEKLFF. The CDR3 coding sequence is TGTGCCAGCTCCACAGGGGGTTGGGAAAAACTGTTTTTT.

The chain joins TRBV4-1 to TRBJ2-5, with D possibly being TRBD2 (6 bases). V was shortened by 4 bases and J by 3 bases, with 9 bases between the two germline ends. The CDR3 contains 13 residues. Germline loops: CDR1 MGHRA, CDR2 YSYEKL. The CDR3 nucleotides are TGCGCCAGCAGCCCCCGGGGGAAAGAGACCCAGTACTTC. Its protein product is CASSPRGKETQYF.

A word on this clone: Other DNA variants within this sample encode the same CDR3. The chain has TRBV14 and TRBJ1-6; TRBD1 agrees at 9 bases. J gave up 8 bases and V 4 bases, and 0 bases lay outside the gene matches. CDR3 length equals 13 residues. CDR1 SGHDN and CDR2 FVKESK come from the germline V gene. CDR3 bases: TGTGCCAGCAGCCGGACAGGGGATTCACCCCTCCACTTT. It encodes CASSRTGDSPLHF.

This chain uses TRBV4-1 with TRBJ2-1; 10 bases align to TRBD2. The CDR3 spans 14 residues. V trimming: 3 bases; J trimming: 6 bases; junction bases outside the gene matches: 2. Germline CDR1 reads MGHRA; CDR2 reads YSYEKL. CDR3 coding DNA: TGCGCCAGCAGCCAGGGACTAGCGATCAATGAGCAGTTCTTC. Amino acid sequence: CASSQGLAINEQFF.

The V call is TRBV5-1, the J call TRBJ2-5; D is perhaps TRBD2 (5 bases). This CDR3 contains 13 residues. The V and J ends lost 4 bases and 5 bases respectively, with 12 bases between them. The germline V gene has CDR1 SGHRS and CDR2 YFSETQ. In nucleotides, the CDR3 is TGCGCCAGCAGCATTAGTAGGGAGGAGACCCAGTACTTC. It is translated as CASSISREETQYF.

Ten or more counts support this clone. The genes are TRBV14 and TRBJ1-4; D uncertain. This CDR3 has 15 residues. V lost 2 bases, J lost 4 bases, and 11 bases lay in between. Per germline, CDR1 SGHDN and CDR2 FVKESK. CDR3 loop: CASSQRRAFNEKLFF. CDR3 in DNA: TGTGCCAGCAGCCAAAGGAGGGCCTTTAATGAAAAACTGTTTTTT.

This rearrangement joins TRBV28 to TRBJ2-2; D unresolved. The V end was cut by 3 bases, the J end by 6 bases, with 14 bases between. From germline, CDR1 is MDHEN and CDR2 SYDVKM. The CDR3 sequence is 15 residues long. CDR3 in DNA: TGTGCCAGCAGTTTGCCCTACAGTATGTCCGGGGAGCTGTTTTTT. Amino acids: CASSLPYSMSGELFF.

The chain carries TRBV6-1 and TRBJ2-7; D is possibly TRBD2 (5 bases). CDR1 and CDR2 (germline): MNHNS, SASEGT. V was trimmed by 3 bases and J by 2 bases, leaving 11 bases between them. This CDR3 region has 14 residues. The CDR3 region has the DNA TGTGCCAGCAGTGATAACGGAGGCCCCTACGAGCAGTACTTC. Protein product: CASSDNGGPYEQYF.

The chain joins TRBV11-2 to TRBJ1-2, with unresolved D. This CDR3 comprises 14 residues. Germline CDR1 and CDR2: SGHAT and FQNNGV. Trimming removed 0 bases from V and 7 bases from J, with 12 bases in between. In DNA form, the CDR3 reads TGTGCCAGCAGCTTAGACAGACTCACGGGTGGCTACACCTTC. Translated, it gives CASSLDRLTGGYTF.

The CDR3 reads CSVILVRGGAGANVLTF. The CDR3 DNA reads TGCAGCGTAATTTTAGTCCGAGGGGGCGCTGGGGCCAACGTCCTGACTTTC. V usage is TRBV29-1 and J usage is TRBJ2-6, with 7 nucleotides matching TRBD1. Germline CDR1 SQVTM, CDR2 ANQGSEA. The CDR3 is 17 residues long. V gave up 6 bases and J gave up 2 bases; unmatched junction bases: 13.

The rearrangement links TRBV11-3 to TRBJ2-2; no firm D call. The V end lost 1 base, the J end lost 7 bases, and 7 bases lay between the germline ends. The CDR3 consists of 13 residues. Germline V lookup: CDR1 SGHNT, CDR2 YENEEA. CDR3 DNA: TGTGCCAGCAGCTTAGTCGGCGGCGGGGAGCTGTTTTTT. This gives the protein CASSLVGGGELFF.

The gene calls are TRBV18 and TRBJ1-3; unclear D gene. CDR3 length: 15 amino acids. With 0 bases removed from V and 4 bases from J, the gap between germline ends came to 10 bases. Germline CDR1 KGHSH, CDR2 LQKENI. The CDR3 loop is CASSPPGSSGNTIYF. The CDR3 DNA is TGTGCCAGCTCACCACCAGGGAGTTCAGGAAACACCATATATTTT.

The rearrangement links TRBV28 to TRBJ1-1; D is possibly TRBD1 (5 bases). With 1 base removed from V and 11 bases from J, the gap between germline ends came to 20 bases. This CDR3 has 15 residues. The germline V gene encodes CDR1 MDHEN and CDR2 SYDVKM. CDR3 DNA: TGTGCCAGCAGTTTATCGGGAGCGGCGGGGCGGTCGGCTTTCTTT. Protein: CASSLSGAAGRSAFF.

The genes are TRBV4-1 and TRBJ1-1; D is ambiguous. CDR3 length equals 14 residues. Trimming shortened V by 1 base and J by 3 bases, and 9 bases separated the two germline ends. Germline CDR1 is MGHRA and CDR2 is YSYEKL. CDR3 bases: TGCGCCAGCAGCCAAGGGCAGTCCGACACTGAAGCTTTCTTT. It translates to CASSQGQSDTEAFF.

The V and J genes are TRBV11-3 and TRBJ2-1, with TRBD2 matching over 9 bases. Trimming took 5 bases from V and 3 from J; bases not matched to a gene: 5. Germline values: CDR1 SGHNT, CDR2 YENEEA. CDR3 length: 15 residues. Written as DNA, the CDR3 is TGTGCCAGCAGCCCGGGACTAGCTCGCTACAATGAGCAGTTCTTC. Residues: CASSPGLARYNEQFF.